This T cell receptor (beta chain) was sequenced for a study of cytomegalovirus exposure and HLA in healthy donors. Findings and limits, study-wide: Specific recognition of CMV antigens was confirmed in vitro for three chains (all CMV-associated). Many donors carried some public TCRs, although rarity characterized most TCR sequences.

The donors gave bone marrow, and they were healthy. Amplification used 60 Vbeta primers and 13 Jbeta primers. The method was immunoSEQ multiplex PCR; TCRdb's version includes in-frame clones alone and lacks a portion of them. This sample carries about 180,000 clones, 82% of them seen once, and the ten largest clones take roughly 0.5%. Germline V lookup: CDR1 MDHEN, CDR2 SYDVKM. The CDR3 is 13 amino acids. V gave up 10 bases and J gave up 3 bases, with 15 bases separating them. To note about this clone: Its target is not known.

Sequencing input: PBMCs. This rearrangement joins TRBV28 to TRBJ1-1, with D perhaps TRBD1 (6 bases). This receptor was taken from a woman between 50 and 59 years old in good health and CMV-seronegative. CDR3 in DNA: TGTGCCATCACCCAGACAGGATACACTGAAGCTTTCTTT. This gives the protein CAITQTGYTEAFF.